The 25 T cell receptor beta chains below all came from one sample that was sequenced in a study of cytomegalovirus exposure and HLA in healthy donors (TCRdb year 2017). The library was built by means of the immunoSEQ multiplex PCR assay. Drawn from immuneACCESS, this table holds only the in-frame rearrangements with V and J called that TCRdb kept. Clones are partly lost; checked studies trace under half to an unresolved V gene and leave the rest unexplained. The sample yields 150,000 or so clones; 85% to 90% were counted once. The ten largest clones add up to around 9% of the sample. The source material was PBMCs. The receptor set was obtained from a young woman in good health and CMV-seropositive.

The chain uses TRBV5-1 and TRBJ2-1, with D possibly TRBD1 on 6 matching bases. Trimming removed 2 bases from V and 4 bases from J, with 16 bases in between. The CDR3 sequence is 16 residues long. CDR1 SGHRS and CDR2 YFSETQ come from the germline V gene. Written as DNA, the CDR3 is TGCGCCAGCAGCTTCTCGGCATGGACAGAGTACAATGAGCAGTTCTTC. This sequence encodes CASSFSAWTEYNEQFF.

This clone has only one observation. The rearrangement joins TRBV6-5 to TRBJ2-1; TRBD2 aligns across 7 bases. The CDR3 has 14 amino acids. Germline V gives CDR1 MNHEY, CDR2 SVGAGI. J gave up 7 bases and V 5 bases, and 8 bases lay outside the gene matches. CDR3 amino acids: CASSPMGGLNEQFF. CDR3 in DNA: TGTGCCAGCAGTCCCATGGGAGGGCTGAATGAGCAGTTCTTC.

The chain uses TRBV18 and TRBJ1-1; TRBD1 matches 8 bases. Germline trimming cut 4 bases from V and 5 bases from J; bases unmatched to any gene: 6. This CDR3 is 14 amino acids long. Germline V gives CDR1 KGHSH, CDR2 LQKENI. CDR3 coding DNA: TGTGCCAGCTCACTGGACAGGGAGTGGACTGAAGCTTTCTTT. Its protein product is CASSLDREWTEAFF.

This clone was observed a single time. The DNA for the CDR3 is TGTGCCAGCAGTTTATCAAGGGACAGGGGTTCTGGCTACACCTTC. Its translation: CASSLSRDRGSGYTF. The chain recombines TRBV28 with TRBJ1-2, with 10 bases that match TRBD1. Trimming removed 1 base from V and 7 bases from J; junction bases left unmatched: 6. Germline V gene data show CDR1 as MDHEN and CDR2 as SYDVKM. The CDR3 has 15 amino acids.

The V call is TRBV12-5, the J call TRBJ1-2; maybe TRBD1 (5 bases). This CDR3 region has 14 residues. Germline CDR1 and CDR2: LGHNT and FRNRAP. V was cut by 1 base and J by 7 bases, with 13 bases left in between. CDR3 region: CASGLAVRGFGYTF. The CDR3 bases are TGTGCTAGTGGTTTGGCCGTAAGGGGTTTTGGCTACACCTTC.

This chain joins TRBV9 and TRBJ2-2; 9 nucleotides line up with TRBD2. V shed 5 bases and J 4 bases; nucleotides not matched to a gene: 6. CDR1 and CDR2 from the germline V gene are SGDLS and YYNGEE. The CDR3 is 15 residues long. CDR3 amino acids: CASSSGGMGTGELFF. The DNA for the CDR3 is TGTGCCAGCAGTAGCGGGGGAATGGGCACCGGGGAGCTGTTTTTT.

The chain couples TRBV6-1 to TRBJ2-3, with unresolved D. Germline V gene data show CDR1 as MNHNS and CDR2 as SASEGT. This CDR3 comprises 15 residues. The ends were cut back, 2 bases at V and 2 bases at J, with 11 bases in the middle. The chain's CDR3 is CASSELDGYTDTQYF. The CDR3 DNA sequence: TGTGCCAGCAGTGAACTCGACGGGTACACAGATACGCAGTATTTT.

The rearrangement links TRBV2 to TRBJ2-7, with D tentatively TRBD1 (6 bases). CDR3 size: 15 residues. V lost 6 bases and J 2 bases, leaving 17 bases between the germline ends. Germline CDR1 reads SNHLY; CDR2 reads FYNNEI. In DNA form, the CDR3 reads TGTGCCAGCAGACGGGACACCGCTGGGACCTACGAGCAGTACTTC. It encodes CASRRDTAGTYEQYF.

J is TRBJ1-2 and V is TRBV6-6; 9 bases align to TRBD1. Trimming took 4 bases from V and 0 from J; bases not matched to a gene: 3. CDR1 and CDR2 (germline): MNHNY, SVGAGI (reference sequence). This CDR3 contains 15 residues. This CDR3 is CASSFRQGANYGYTF. The CDR3 bases are TGTGCCAGCAGTTTCCGACAGGGGGCTAACTATGGCTACACCTTC.

This rearrangement joins TRBV6-5 to TRBJ1-1; 9 bases agree with TRBD1. V lost 6 bases to trimming and J lost 0 bases; unmatched junction nucleotides: 5. The CDR3 covers 15 residues. Per the germline V gene, CDR1 is MNHEY and CDR2 is SVGAGI. The CDR3 loop reads CASRAGQGLNTEAFF. In DNA, the CDR3 is TGTGCCAGCAGAGCGGGACAGGGATTGAACACTGAAGCTTTCTTT.

The V call is TRBV9, the J call TRBJ1-1; D uncertain. The germline CDR1 and CDR2 sequences are SGDLS and YYNGEE. There are 13 residues in the CDR3. V was clipped by 4 bases and J by 0 bases, with 7 bases between them. CDR3 DNA sequence: TGTGCCAGCAGCTCATCTATGAACACTGAAGCTTTCTTT. It codes for CASSSSMNTEAFF.

The V gene is TRBV5-4, the J gene TRBJ1-6; D gene ambiguous. Germline V gives CDR1 SGHNT, CDR2 YYREEE (reference sequence). V was clipped by 0 bases and J by 5 bases, with 9 bases between them. CDR3 length equals 15 residues. The CDR3: CASSLGQAHNSPLHF. DNA for the CDR3: TGTGCCAGCAGCTTGGGGCAGGCTCATAATTCACCCCTCCACTTT.

The chain recombines TRBV9 with TRBJ2-3, with 10 positions matching TRBD2. V lost 0 bases to trimming and J lost 5 bases; unmatched junction nucleotides: 6. The CDR3 consists of 16 residues. The germline V gene encodes CDR1 SGDLS and CDR2 YYNGEE. The CDR3 loop reads CASSVAASGGGDTQYF. The CDR3 coding sequence is TGTGCCAGCAGCGTAGCGGCTAGCGGGGGTGGAGATACGCAGTATTTT.

The chain uses TRBV14 and TRBJ1-1; 9 bases align to TRBD1. V lost 4 bases and J lost 4; bases outside the gene matches: 4. CDR3 length: 14 residues. Germline CDR1 is SGHDN and CDR2 is FVKESK. The CDR3 protein is CASSLDRGTTEAFF. DNA of the CDR3: TGTGCCAGCAGCCTCGACAGGGGGACCACTGAAGCTTTCTTT.

The chain uses TRBV14 and TRBJ2-1, with 7 bases matching TRBD2. Germline loops: CDR1 SGHDN, CDR2 FVKESK. The CDR3 length is 13 residues. With V trimmed by 5 bases and J by 10 bases, 8 bases remained unmatched. The CDR3 nucleotides are TGTGCCAGCAGCTATTCGGGGGGTGGGGAGCAGTTCTTC. It is translated as CASSYSGGGEQFF. The complete variable domain, with remaining parts taken from reference TRBV14 and TRBJ2-1, reads EAGVTQFPSHSVIEKGQTVTLRCDPISGHDNLYWYRRVMGKEIKFLLHFVKESKQDESGMPNNRFLAERTGGTYSTLKVQPAELEDSGVYFCASSYSGGGEQFFGPGTRLTVL.

The chain joins TRBV19 to TRBJ2-7, with 9 bases aligning to TRBD1. Per the germline V gene, CDR1 is LNHDA and CDR2 is SQIVND (reference sequence). The V gene end was trimmed by 4 bases and the J gene end by 3 bases; junction bases not matched to a gene: 4. The CDR3 is made up of 14 amino acids. The CDR3, as DNA: TGTGCCAGTAGTACCCGGGACAGGGTCTACGAGCAGTACTTC. Its translation: CASSTRDRVYEQYF.

The chain is built from TRBV5-5 and TRBJ1-2, with 8 bases matching TRBD1. The germline CDR1 and CDR2 sequences are SGHKS and YYEKEE (reference sequence). Trimming at V came to 4 bases and at J to 3 bases, leaving 8 bases not matched to a gene. The CDR3 is 15 amino acids. The CDR3 nucleotides read TGTGCCAGCAGCATAGGACAGGGAAGGGACTATGGCTACACCTTC. Residues: CASSIGQGRDYGYTF.

The rearrangement uses TRBV7-6 and TRBJ1-2; possible D gene TRBD1, 6 bases. This CDR3 region has 13 residues. Trimming shortened V by 2 bases and J by 8 bases, and 12 bases separated the two germline ends. Germline CDR1 SGHVS, CDR2 FNYEAQ. CDR3 nucleotide sequence: TGTGCCAGCAGCTTAAACAGGGTCAGGGGCTACACCTTC. Translation gives CASSLNRVRGYTF.

V is TRBV28 and J is TRBJ1-4; 7 positions match TRBD1. The trim removed 1 base at V and 12 bases at J, leaving 2 bases unmatched. This CDR3 comprises 12 residues. From germline, CDR1 is MDHEN and CDR2 SYDVKM. The CDR3 reads CASSLFDRELFF. Written as DNA, the CDR3 is TGTGCCAGCAGTTTATTTGACAGGGAACTGTTTTTT.

The chain recombines TRBV4-1 with TRBJ1-2, with D perhaps matching TRBD1 (5 bases). Germline CDR1 MGHRA, CDR2 YSYEKL. V was shortened by 2 bases and J by 7 bases, with 17 bases between the two germline ends. The CDR3 has 15 residues. CDR3 coding DNA: TGCGCCAGCAGCCAACCGAAGGGGCAGATGAGTGGCTACACCTTC. As protein: CASSQPKGQMSGYTF.

This chain uses TRBV28 with TRBJ2-1, with TRBD2 matching over 10 bases. The CDR3 has 14 residues. Trimming removed 3 bases from V and 8 bases from J; junction bases left unmatched: 4. Germline lookup yields CDR1 MDHEN and CDR2 SYDVKM. CDR3 sequence: CASSLERGGDEQFF. CDR3 sequence (DNA): TGTGCCAGCAGTTTGGAGCGGGGGGGCGATGAGCAGTTCTTC.

The genes are TRBV18 and TRBJ2-7; D may be TRBD1 (5 bases). Germline loops: CDR1 KGHSH, CDR2 LQKENI. This CDR3 is built from 13 residues. Between the trimmed V and J ends, which lost 2 bases and 8 bases, there was a span of 13 bases. The CDR3 DNA follows: TGTGCCAGCTCACCAGATGACTCAGGGCAGCAGTACTTC. Its translation is CASSPDDSGQQYF.

A remark on this clone: A junction end diverges from the germline sequence, so it may reflect a read error. The rearrangement links TRBV4-1 to TRBJ1-6, with 11 bases fitting TRBD1. CDR3 size: 16 residues. The germline CDR1 and CDR2 sequences are MGHRA and YSYEKL. The CDR3: CASSQDMVGQGVPLYF. As DNA, the CDR3 is TGCGCCAGCAGCCAAGATATGGTGGGACAGGGGGTTCCCCTCTACTTT.

The J gene is TRBJ1-4, the V gene TRBV5-1; D is perhaps TRBD1 (6 bases). With 0 bases removed from V and 6 bases from J, the gap between germline ends came to 12 bases. The germline gives CDR1 SGHRS, CDR2 YFSETQ. This CDR3 region has 15 residues. In nucleotides, the CDR3 is TGCGCCAGCAGCTTGGCGGCAGGGGAATATGAAAAACTGTTTTTT. Protein sequence: CASSLAAGEYEKLFF.

The chain employs TRBV2 and TRBJ2-5; tentatively, D is TRBD1 (5 bases). V shed 2 bases and J shed 4 bases, with 8 bases lying between them. The V gene's germline CDR1 is SNHLY and CDR2 FYNNEI. The CDR3 is 13 amino acids. CDR3 nucleotide sequence: TGTGCCAGCAGTGAAATCAGGGCAGAGACCCAGTACTTC. Its translation: CASSEIRAETQYF.